This T cell receptor beta chain was recovered during a study of brain T cells in children with intractable seizures. Germline V gene lookup returns CDR1 SGHNT and CDR2 YENEEA. Trimming took 1 base from V and 2 from J, leaving 9 bases between them. This CDR3 has 14 residues. TCRdb's copy holds only in-frame clones and misses some; the assay was immunoSEQ multiplex PCR. The sample holds around 100,000 clones; 94% are singletons and the top ten take around 4.1%. Surgery cases with the highest brain T cell transcript signatures were chosen for sequencing. Before surgery, patients took at least one anti-epileptic drug.

This clonotype was sampled from a boy younger than two with hemimegalencephaly and intractable seizures. The V call is TRBV11-3, the J call TRBJ2-7; no clear D. The sequenced sample was peripheral blood, obtained at surgery. Here the CDR3 DNA reads TGTGCCAGCAGCTTAGGGACCGTGACCTACGAGCAGTACTTC. This gives the protein CASSLGTVTYEQYF. The full variable domain, completed using reference TRBV11-3 and TRBJ2-7, is EAGVVQSPRYKIIEKKQPVAFWCNPISGHNTLYWYLQNLGQGPELLIRYENEEAVDDSQLPKDRFSAERLKGVDSTLKIQPAELGDSAVYLCASSLGTVTYEQYFGPGTRLTVT.